This note documents a single T cell receptor (beta chain) sequence. What it recognizes is unknown. The source of the sample is a study of OX40 agonist ivuxolimab in advanced cancers. About the research overall: About 44% of patients had received prior checkpoint inhibitor therapy. General observations from the study: Low clonal expansion, among the lowest seen, marked partial responders at 0.1-3.0 mg/kg.

The germline V gene encodes CDR1 GTSNPN and CDR2 SVGIG (reference sequence). There are 11 residues in the CDR3. V was pared by 2 bases and J by 11 bases, with 12 bases between. Exclusion applied to patients with autoimmune disease history or systemic immunosuppression. The method was immunoSEQ multiplex PCR; TCRdb's version includes in-frame clones alone and lacks a portion of them. Among just over 50,000 clones listed, about nine tenths were seen once. This TCR came from an adult with an advanced solid tumor such as melanoma, head and neck, liver or kidney cancer. The sequences come from CD4+ or CD8+ T cells sorted from blood, collected in a trial of the OX40 agonist ivuxolimab. V gene TRBV30 combines with J gene TRBJ1-1, with D possibly being TRBD1 (6 bases). CDR3 nucleotide sequence: TGTGCCTGGAGTCGGGGGGGCGGCGCTTTCTTT. Protein sequence: CAWSRGGGAFF. The full variable domain, in which reference TRBV30 and TRBJ1-1 provide the parts outside the CDR3, is SQTIHQWPATLVQPVGSPLSLECTVEGTSNPNLYWYRQAAGRGLQLLFYSVGIGQISSEVPQNLSASRPQDRQFILSSKKLLLSDSGFYLCAWSRGGGAFFGQGTRLTVV.